The 27 T cell receptor beta chains given below trace back to one sample, sequenced in a study of T cell changes during pregnancy in multiple sclerosis. Using immunoSEQ multiplex PCR, the repertoire was profiled, and TCRdb retains in-frame clones only, with some absent. The sample lists roughly 110,000 clones, around 92% occurring once. The sequencing used peripheral blood, collected after pregnancy. The receptors were gathered from a female donor with multiple sclerosis, enrolled in a pregnancy study.

This clone was detected once. The chain is built from TRBV21-1 and TRBJ2-7; TRBD2 is taken as the D call from the table, unchecked against the DNA. TRBV21-1 is noted as a pseudogene. This CDR3 is built from 16 residues. In nucleotides, the CDR3 is TGTGCCAGCAGCTGCCGGACTCGACCTTGCCTCTACGAGCAGTACTTC. It codes for CASSCRTRPCLYEQYF.

This chain links TRBV9 with TRBJ2-3; TRBD2 agrees at 13 bases. Germline values: CDR1 SGDLS, CDR2 YYNGEE. The CDR3 spans 16 residues. J gave up 5 bases and V 4 bases, and 7 bases lay outside the gene matches. DNA of the CDR3: TGTGCCAGCAGCATGGGACTAGCGGGATCCCTAGATACGCAGTATTTT. It codes for CASSMGLAGSLDTQYF. The full variable domain, its missing parts supplied by reference TRBV9 and TRBJ2-3, is DSGVTQTPKHLITATGQRVTLRCSPRSGDLSVYWYQQSLDQGLQFLIQYYNGEERAKGNILERFSAQQFPDLHSELNLSSLELGDSALYFCASSMGLAGSLDTQYFGPGTRLTVL.

This chain uses TRBV28 with TRBJ2-7, with 7 bases that match TRBD1. The V segment lost 5 bases and the J segment 3 bases; nucleotides outside the gene matches: 7. The CDR3 totals 14 residues. Per the germline V gene, CDR1 is MDHEN and CDR2 is SYDVKM. The CDR3 bases are TGTGCCAGCAGTCCATCGGACAGGTTCTACGAGCAGTACTTC. Encoded protein: CASSPSDRFYEQYF.

This chain joins TRBV7-9 and TRBJ2-3, with 8 bases aligning to TRBD2. CDR3 length: 17 residues. Per the germline V gene, CDR1 is SEHNR and CDR2 is FQNEAQ (reference sequence). J lost 4 bases, V lost 2 bases, and 11 bases had no gene match. Here the CDR3 reads CASSLNEMGLEADTQYF. CDR3 bases: TGTGCCAGCAGCTTAAATGAAATGGGACTAGAAGCAGATACGCAGTATTTT.

The V and J genes are TRBV5-1 and TRBJ1-1; D is ambiguous. Germline-derived CDR1 and CDR2 are SGHRS and YFSETQ. The V gene lost 0 bases and the J gene lost 0 bases, with 9 bases spanning the gap. This CDR3 region has 15 residues. The CDR3 sequence: CASSLGRVMNTEAFF. Written as DNA, the CDR3 is TGCGCCAGCAGCTTGGGGCGGGTTATGAACACTGAAGCTTTCTTT. The variable domain in full, completed from reference TRBV5-1 and TRBJ1-1, reads KAGVTQTPRYLIKTRGQQVTLSCSPISGHRSVSWYQQTPGQGLQFLFEYFSETQRNKGNFPGRFSGRQFSNSRSEMNVSTLELGDSALYLCASSLGRVMNTEAFFGQGTRLTVV.

This chain uses TRBV7-3 with TRBJ2-1, with 8 bases fitting TRBD2. The germline CDR1 and CDR2 sequences are SGHTA and FQGTGA. Germline trimming cut 2 bases from V and 1 base from J; bases unmatched to any gene: 10. The CDR3 has 18 residues. CDR3: CASSLFQSGLASYNEQFF. The CDR3 DNA follows: TGTGCCAGCAGCTTATTCCAAAGCGGACTAGCTTCCTACAATGAGCAGTTCTTC.

The rearrangement joins TRBV9 to TRBJ2-3; a weak D match, TRBD2 (6 bases). V lost 4 bases, J lost 2 bases, and 14 bases lay in between. The length of the CDR3 is 15 residues. CDR1 and CDR2 (germline): SGDLS, YYNGEE. The CDR3 loop reads CASSTSAGPTDTQYF. CDR3 DNA: TGTGCCAGCAGCACCAGCGCGGGGCCCACAGATACGCAGTATTTT. Based on the CDR3 plus reference TRBV9 and TRBJ2-3, the full variable domain is DSGVTQTPKHLITATGQRVTLRCSPRSGDLSVYWYQQSLDQGLQFLIQYYNGEERAKGNILERFSAQQFPDLHSELNLSSLELGDSALYFCASSTSAGPTDTQYFGPGTRLTVL.

This chain joins TRBV7-9 and TRBJ2-1; the D is unclear. Germline V gene sequence: CDR1 SEHNR, CDR2 FQNEAQ (reference sequence). V was clipped by 3 bases and J by 7 bases, with 4 bases between them. The CDR3 sequence is 11 residues long. This CDR3 is CASSFSNEQFF. The CDR3 DNA reads TGTGCCAGCAGCTTCTCGAATGAGCAGTTCTTC.

The rearrangement uses TRBV16 and TRBJ1-6, with 8 bases matching TRBD1. The CDR3 runs 14 residues. V shed 6 bases and J 7 bases; nucleotides not matched to a gene: 5. Germline CDR1 is KGHSY and CDR2 is FQNENV. CDR3 sequence (DNA): TGTGCCAGCAGTTCCAGGGGGCTGAATTCACCCCTCCACTTT. Protein product: CASSSRGLNSPLHF.

V and J are TRBV5-1 and TRBJ1-4, with D perhaps matching TRBD1 (6 bases). Germline values: CDR1 SGHRS, CDR2 YFSETQ. There are 15 residues in the CDR3. Trimming removed 0 bases from V and 8 bases from J, with 14 bases in between. CDR3 sequence (DNA): TGCGCCAGCAGCTTGGCACCAGGGGCTCAGGAAAAACTGTTTTTT. Translating it yields CASSLAPGAQEKLFF.

This chain uses TRBV30 with TRBJ2-5; 13 nucleotides match TRBD2. The DNA end is a closer match to TRBJ2-7, so the J assignment may be wrong. Germline V CDR1 and CDR2: GTSNPN, SVGIG (reference sequence). This CDR3 comprises 15 residues. CDR3 bases: TGTGCCTGGAGAGGACTAGCGGGAGTCCTCGGCGAGCAGTACTTC. Translated, it gives CAWRGLAGVLGEQYF.

As DNA, the CDR3 is TGTGCCAGCAGCGTAGGCACAGGGAGCAATCAGCCCCAGCATTTT. As protein: CASSVGTGSNQPQHF. The chain combines TRBV9 with TRBJ1-5, with D possibly being TRBD1 (6 bases). CDR3 size: 15 residues. Trimming pared 0 bases from V and 1 base from J, leaving 8 bases between. The germline V gene encodes CDR1 SGDLS and CDR2 YYNGEE.

The V call is TRBV9, the J call TRBJ2-3, with 8 bases aligning to TRBD2. Per germline, CDR1 SGDLS and CDR2 YYNGEE. The CDR3 covers 15 residues. With V trimmed by 2 bases and J by 6 bases, 8 bases remained unmatched. The chain's CDR3 is CASSVRGAGVDTQYF. The CDR3 DNA reads TGTGCCAGCAGCGTGCGGGGGGCGGGGGTGGATACGCAGTATTTT.

The CDR3 coding sequence is TGTGCCAGCAGCCTCCGAGTGAGTAGAGCAGATACGCAGTATTTT. It translates to CASSLRVSRADTQYF. The genes are TRBV14 and TRBJ2-3; D is ambiguous. The CDR3 has 15 residues. With 4 bases removed from V and 4 bases from J, the gap between germline ends came to 15 bases. Germline assignment: CDR1 SGHDN and CDR2 FVKESK.

This sequence joins TRBV27 and TRBJ1-5; the match to TRBD1 covers 10 bases. J gave up 4 bases and V 5 bases, and 5 bases lay outside the gene matches. The CDR3 has 15 residues. The germline V gene has CDR1 MNHEY and CDR2 SMNVEV (reference sequence). The CDR3 sequence: CASSPGQGLNQPQHF. The CDR3 coding sequence is TGTGCCAGCAGTCCGGGACAGGGGCTAAATCAGCCCCAGCATTTT.

On this clone: The sample holds other DNA sequences that translate to the same CDR3. The gene calls are TRBV5-6 and TRBJ1-1; TRBD1 matches 7 bases. Germline V CDR1 and CDR2: SGHDT, YYEEEE. The CDR3 has 12 amino acids. V trimming: 4 bases; J trimming: 4 bases; junction bases outside the gene matches: 1. In DNA, the CDR3 is TGTGCCAGCAGCCCAGGGGGCACTGAAGCTTTCTTT. Amino acids: CASSPGGTEAFF.

The chain carries TRBV5-5 and TRBJ1-2, with D maybe TRBD1 (5 bases). Trimming took 4 bases from V and 4 from J, leaving 14 bases between them. The length of the CDR3 is 14 residues. Germline V gene data show CDR1 as SGHKS and CDR2 as YYEKEE (reference sequence). DNA of the CDR3: TGTGCCAGCAGCCCCAACGGGGGTCCCTATGGCTACACCTTC. Translated: CASSPNGGPYGYTF.

The gene calls are TRBV27 and TRBJ1-5; the match to TRBD1 covers 10 bases. V lost 5 bases and J lost 7; bases outside the gene matches: 11. The CDR3 covers 16 residues. Germline values: CDR1 MNHEY, CDR2 SMNVEV (reference sequence). This CDR3 reads CASSAGTGAWEQPQHF. For the CDR3, the DNA is TGTGCCAGCAGTGCGGGGACAGGGGCCTGGGAACAGCCCCAGCATTTT.

This chain connects TRBV11-2 to TRBJ1-6; no definite D call. Germline lookup yields CDR1 SGHAT and CDR2 FQNNGV. The CDR3 is made up of 15 amino acids. V shed 5 bases and J shed 8 bases, with 16 bases lying between them. The CDR3 reads CASSEWGVLDSPLHF. CDR3 nucleotide sequence: TGTGCCAGCAGCGAATGGGGAGTTCTAGATTCACCCCTCCACTTT.

The rearrangement uses TRBV15 and TRBJ1-1, with 9 bases identical to TRBD1. Trimming cost V 2 bases and J 9 bases; bases outside gene matches: 22. Germline CDR1 LNHNV, CDR2 YYDKDF (reference sequence). The CDR3 covers 19 residues. The CDR3 loop reads CATSRHPAVGQGLVAQAFF. DNA for the CDR3: TGTGCCACCAGCAGACACCCGGCCGTGGGACAGGGTTTAGTGGCACAAGCTTTCTTT.

The V and J genes are TRBV28 and TRBJ1-1, with 9 bases that match TRBD1. J was trimmed by 4 bases and V by 5 bases; bases with no gene match: 5. In germline, CDR1 is MDHEN, CDR2 SYDVKM. This CDR3 has 14 residues. The CDR3: CASSPGQGITEAFF. DNA of the CDR3: TGTGCCAGCAGTCCGGGACAGGGCATCACTGAAGCTTTCTTT.

The chain combines TRBV30 with TRBJ1-4, with D possibly TRBD1 on 5 matching bases. V was shortened by 0 bases and J by 5 bases, with 10 bases between the two germline ends. CDR1 is GTSNPN and CDR2 is SVGIG in the germline V gene (reference sequence). This CDR3 spans 14 amino acids. CDR3 in amino acids: CAWSVKGLNEKLFF. In nucleotides, the CDR3 is TGTGCCTGGAGTGTAAAGGGACTAAATGAAAAACTGTTTTTT.

The chain joins TRBV6-1 to TRBJ2-5; the match to TRBD1 covers 8 bases. CDR3 length: 13 residues. Germline CDR1 reads MNHNS; CDR2 reads SASEGT. The ends lost 8 bases at V and 4 bases at J; junction bases unmatched: 6. The CDR3 DNA follows: TGTGCCAGCGGTGGACAGGGCCGAGAGACCCAGTACTTC. Its protein is CASGGQGRETQYF.

The chain has TRBV10-3 and TRBJ2-1; the match to TRBD2 covers 8 bases. The CDR3 sequence is 15 residues long. Trimming removed 6 bases from V and 1 base from J; junction bases left unmatched: 5. CDR1 is ENHRY and CDR2 is SYGVKD in the germline V gene. CDR3 nucleotides: TGTGCCATCAGGGAAAGCGGGGGATCCTACAATGAGCAGTTCTTC. Translating gives CAIRESGGSYNEQFF.

The rearrangement links TRBV6-1 to TRBJ2-1; TRBD2 aligns across 13 bases. After removal of 5 bases from V and 5 bases from J, the junction contained 3 bases not matched to a gene. The CDR3 runs 15 residues. Germline V lookup: CDR1 MNHNS, CDR2 SASEGT. CDR3 in amino acids: CASSLLAGGHNEQFF. Here the CDR3 DNA reads TGTGCCAGCAGTCTACTAGCGGGGGGGCACAATGAGCAGTTCTTC.

This chain links TRBV6-5 with TRBJ2-3; 8 bases fit TRBD2. Trimming removed 1 base from V and 0 bases from J; junction bases left unmatched: 3. The CDR3 contains 16 residues. Germline values: CDR1 MNHEY, CDR2 SVGAGI. The CDR3 coding sequence is TGTGCCAGCAGTTACTATCGGGGGGGTAGCACAGATACGCAGTATTTT. It yields the protein CASSYYRGGSTDTQYF.

The rearrangement links TRBV5-3 to TRBJ1-5; the D gene is possibly TRBD1 (6 bases). TRBV5-3 is an ORF, with its function uncertain. With 3 bases removed from V and 7 bases from J, the gap between germline ends came to 11 bases. This CDR3 spans 13 amino acids. CDR3 loop: CARSYRVYQPQHF. The DNA for the CDR3 is TGTGCCAGAAGCTACAGGGTTTACCAGCCCCAGCATTTT.